This T cell receptor beta chain was sequenced for a study of T cell responses to AZD1222 COVID-19 vaccine. General observations from the study: Vaccination with two AZD1222 doses was followed by a rise in Spike-specific TCR breadth and depth.

V gave up 1 base and J gave up 4 bases, with 7 bases separating them. The CDR3 extends over 13 amino acids. CDR1 and CDR2 (germline): LGHDT, YNNKEL (reference sequence). Produced via immunoSEQ multiplex PCR; TCRdb's table is partial and in-frame only. Of about 100,000 clones in the sample, less than 90% were seen once. As regards this clone: The target antigen is unknown.

The specimen comprised peripheral blood, sampled on day 0 of AZD1222 vaccination. This rearrangement joins TRBV3-1 (or the pseudogene TRBV3-2) to TRBJ1-2, with D perhaps TRBD1 (5 bases). This sequence originates from an adult in good health. As DNA, the CDR3 is TGTGCCAGCAGCCAAGGCAGGGCCTATGGCTACACCTTC. Its translation: CASSQGRAYGYTF.